This T cell receptor beta chain stems from a study of blood T cell repertoires in COVID-19. Those enrolled in Seattle joined during active infection and were followed longitudinally afterward. Trimming stripped 6 bases from V and 7 bases from J, with 10 bases between. Germline CDR1 is MNHEY and CDR2 is SVGAGI. The CDR3 length is 12 residues. In the source study's methods: Reference gene primer amplification gave estimated nucleated cell counts. Repertoires were generated with immunoSEQ multiplex PCR, while TCRdb's copy carries only in-frame clones and drops some. V and J calls and clone size are given by that table; D and trimming were obtained from the DNA. The sample holds approximately 290,000 clones; roughly 89% are singletons and the top ten take around 10%.

The J gene is TRBJ1-5, the V gene TRBV6-5; D gene unclear. The sequencing input was peripheral blood. The source is a woman aged 25-40 years with COVID-19, enrolled during active disease. In nucleotides, the CDR3 is TGTGCCAGCAGGGATTCAGGACAGCCCCAGCATTTT. It yields the protein CASRDSGQPQHF.